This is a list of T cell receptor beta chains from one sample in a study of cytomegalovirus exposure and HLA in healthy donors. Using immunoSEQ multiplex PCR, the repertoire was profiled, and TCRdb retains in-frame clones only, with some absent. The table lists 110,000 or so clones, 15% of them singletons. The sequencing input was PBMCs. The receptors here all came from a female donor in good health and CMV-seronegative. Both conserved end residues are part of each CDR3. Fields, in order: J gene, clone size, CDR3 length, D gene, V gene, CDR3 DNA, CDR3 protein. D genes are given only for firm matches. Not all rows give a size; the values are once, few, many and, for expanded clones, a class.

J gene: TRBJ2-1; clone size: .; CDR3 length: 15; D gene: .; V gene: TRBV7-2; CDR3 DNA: TGTGCCAGCAGCTTGACAGCTTTGATGGGCAATGAGCAGTTCTTC; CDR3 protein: CASSLTALMGNEQFF
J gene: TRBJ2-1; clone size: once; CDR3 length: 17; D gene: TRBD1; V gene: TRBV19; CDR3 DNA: TGTGCCAGTATGTCCGGACAGGCCTCCCGTTCTTACAATGAGCAGTTCTTC; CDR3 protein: CASMSGQASRSYNEQFF
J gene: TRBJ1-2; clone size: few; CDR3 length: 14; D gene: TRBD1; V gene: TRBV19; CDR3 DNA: TGTGCCAGTAGAACGACAGGGGGTAACTATGGCTACACCTTC; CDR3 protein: CASRTTGGNYGYTF
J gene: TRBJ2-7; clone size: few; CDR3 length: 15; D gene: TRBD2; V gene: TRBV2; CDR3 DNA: TGTGCCAGCAGTGAATGGACTAGCGGGGACCACGAGCAGTACTTC; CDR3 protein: CASSEWTSGDHEQYF
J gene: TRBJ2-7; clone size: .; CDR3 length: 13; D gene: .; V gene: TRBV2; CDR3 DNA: TGTGCCAGCAGTTCCGACACCTCCTACGAGCAGTACTTC; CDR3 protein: CASSSDTSYEQYF
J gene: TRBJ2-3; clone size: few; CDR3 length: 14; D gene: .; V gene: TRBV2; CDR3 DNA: TGTGCCGCCACTCGTGGGGGGGCTAGGGATACGCAGTATTTT; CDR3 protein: CAATRGGARDTQYF
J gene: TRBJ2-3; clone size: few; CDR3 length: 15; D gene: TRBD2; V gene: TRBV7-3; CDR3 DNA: TGTGCCAGCAGCTTGCCCACTAGCGGCACAGATACGCAGTATTTT; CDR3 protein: CASSLPTSGTDTQYF
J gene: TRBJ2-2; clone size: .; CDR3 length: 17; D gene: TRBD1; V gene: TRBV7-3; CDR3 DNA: TGTGCCAGCAGCTACACCCCTTCGACAGGGTGGGACGGGGAGCTGTTTTTT; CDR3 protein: CASSYTPSTGWDGELFF
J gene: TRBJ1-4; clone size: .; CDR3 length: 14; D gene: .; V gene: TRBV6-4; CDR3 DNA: TGTGCCAGCGCTACGGAGGCGGGAGATGAAAAACTGTTTTTT; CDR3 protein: CASATEAGDEKLFF
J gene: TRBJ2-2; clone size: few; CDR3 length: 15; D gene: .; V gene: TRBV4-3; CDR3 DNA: TGCGCCAGCAGATTCGGACTACCGAACACCGGGGAGCTGTTTTTT; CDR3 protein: CASRFGLPNTGELFF
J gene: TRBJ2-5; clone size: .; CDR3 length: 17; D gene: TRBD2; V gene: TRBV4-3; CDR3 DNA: TGCGCCAGCAGCCAAGATACGGGACTAGCGGGACTAAAGACCCAGTACTTC; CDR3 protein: CASSQDTGLAGLKTQYF
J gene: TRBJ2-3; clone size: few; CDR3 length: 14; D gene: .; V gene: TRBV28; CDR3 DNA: TGTGCCAGCAGTTCCGACACAACAACAGATACGCAGTATTTT; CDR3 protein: CASSSDTTTDTQYF
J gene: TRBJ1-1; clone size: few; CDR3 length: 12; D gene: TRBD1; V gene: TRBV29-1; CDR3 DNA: TGCAGCGTTAATACAGGGGACACTGAAGCTTTCTTT; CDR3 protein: CSVNTGDTEAFF
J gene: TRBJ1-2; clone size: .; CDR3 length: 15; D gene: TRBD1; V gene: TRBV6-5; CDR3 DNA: TGTGCCAGCAGACGTTCCGGACAGGGACTATATGGCTACACCTTC; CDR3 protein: CASRRSGQGLYGYTF
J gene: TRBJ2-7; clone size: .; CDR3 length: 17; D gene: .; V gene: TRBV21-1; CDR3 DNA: TGTGCCAGCAGCAAGGGACTAGCGGGAGCCGTCCCCTACGAGCAGTACTTC; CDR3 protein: CASSKGLAGAVPYEQYF
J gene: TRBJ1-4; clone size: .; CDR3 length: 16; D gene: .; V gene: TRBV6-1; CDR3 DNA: TGTGCCAGCAGTGAAGGGGAGATCGATACTAATGAAAAACTGTTTTTT; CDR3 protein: CASSEGEIDTNEKLFF
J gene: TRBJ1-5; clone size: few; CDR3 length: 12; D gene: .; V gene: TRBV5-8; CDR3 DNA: TGTGCCAGCACCCCGCGGCCCAAGCCCCAGCATTTT; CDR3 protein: CASTPRPKPQHF
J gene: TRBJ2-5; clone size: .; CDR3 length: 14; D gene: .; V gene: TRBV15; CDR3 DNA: TGTGCCACCAGCAGACAGGGCTCCCAAGAGACCCAGTACTTC; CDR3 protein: CATSRQGSQETQYF
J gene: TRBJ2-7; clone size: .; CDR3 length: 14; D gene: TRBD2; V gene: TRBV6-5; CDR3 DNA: TGTGCCAGCACCAGACTAGCCAGCAGCTACGAGCAGTACTTC; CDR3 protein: CASTRLASSYEQYF
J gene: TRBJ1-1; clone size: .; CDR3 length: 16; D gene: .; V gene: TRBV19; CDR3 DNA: TGTGCCAGTAGTATAAGACTCCCGGGGGTGAACACTGAAGCTTTCTTT; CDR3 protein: CASSIRLPGVNTEAFF
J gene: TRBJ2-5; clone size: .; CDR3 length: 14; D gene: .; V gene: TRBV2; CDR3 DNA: TGTGCCTCCGACTACGGGGTTCAGGGGGAGACCCAGTACTTC; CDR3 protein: CASDYGVQGETQYF
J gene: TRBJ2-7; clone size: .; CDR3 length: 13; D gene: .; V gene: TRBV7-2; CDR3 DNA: TGTGCCAGCAGCGCTAGTCGGTCCTACGAGCAGTACTTC; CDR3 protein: CASSASRSYEQYF
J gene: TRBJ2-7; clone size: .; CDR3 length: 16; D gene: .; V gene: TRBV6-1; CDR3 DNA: TGTGCCAGCAGTGAAGCGCTACCTCGTAGTGGTTACGAGCAGTACTTC; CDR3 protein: CASSEALPRSGYEQYF
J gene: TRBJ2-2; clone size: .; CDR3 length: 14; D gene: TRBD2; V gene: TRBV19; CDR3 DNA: TGTGCCAGTAGTCTAGCGGGAAGTACCGGGGAGCTGTTTTTT; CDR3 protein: CASSLAGSTGELFF
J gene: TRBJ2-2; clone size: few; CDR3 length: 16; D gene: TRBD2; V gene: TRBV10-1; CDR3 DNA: TGCGCCAGCACTTGTGCTAGCGGGAGTATCACCGGGGAGCTGTTTTTT; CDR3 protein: CASTCASGSITGELFF
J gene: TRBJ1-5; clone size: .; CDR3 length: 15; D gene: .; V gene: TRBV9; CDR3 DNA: TGTGCCAGCCCTGGGGGGGCGCCGGGCAATCAGCCCCAGCATTTT; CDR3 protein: CASPGGAPGNQPQHF
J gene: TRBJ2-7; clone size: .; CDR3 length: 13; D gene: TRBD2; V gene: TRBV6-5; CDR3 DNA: TGTGCCAGCAGACCGGGACTAGCGGGCGAGCAGTACTTC; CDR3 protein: CASRPGLAGEQYF
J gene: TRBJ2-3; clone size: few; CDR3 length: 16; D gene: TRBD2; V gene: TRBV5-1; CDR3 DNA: TGCGCCAGCAGCCCCCGGGTAGCGGGGGGCACAGATACGCAGTATTTT; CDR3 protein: CASSPRVAGGTDTQYF
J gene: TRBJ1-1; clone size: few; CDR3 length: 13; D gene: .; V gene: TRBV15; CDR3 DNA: TGTGCCACCAGGCTGGGCAGGAACACTGAAGCTTTCTTT; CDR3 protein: CATRLGRNTEAFF
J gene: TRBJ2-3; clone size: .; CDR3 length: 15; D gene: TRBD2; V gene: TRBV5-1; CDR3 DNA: TGCGCCAGCAGCGTCGGGACTAGGGTTGAAGATACGCAGTATTTT; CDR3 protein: CASSVGTRVEDTQYF
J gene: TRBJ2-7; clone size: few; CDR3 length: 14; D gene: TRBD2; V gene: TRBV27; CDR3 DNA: TGTGCCAGCAGTTTTAGCGGGAGTTCCTACGAGCAGTACTTC; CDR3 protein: CASSFSGSSYEQYF
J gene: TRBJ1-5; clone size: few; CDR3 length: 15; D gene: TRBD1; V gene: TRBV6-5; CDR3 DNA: TGTGCCAGCAGTCCCCGGGACAGGGGGCCTCAGCCCCAGCATTTT; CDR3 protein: CASSPRDRGPQPQHF
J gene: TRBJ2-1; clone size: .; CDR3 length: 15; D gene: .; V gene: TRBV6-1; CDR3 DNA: TGTGCCAGCAGTGCCCTTGGGGCGCGCTACAATGAGCAGTTCTTC; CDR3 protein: CASSALGARYNEQFF
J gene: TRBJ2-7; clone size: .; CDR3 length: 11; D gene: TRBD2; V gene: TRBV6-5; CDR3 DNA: TGTGCCAGCAGTTACGAGGGAGGGGAGTACTTC; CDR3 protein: CASSYEGGEYF
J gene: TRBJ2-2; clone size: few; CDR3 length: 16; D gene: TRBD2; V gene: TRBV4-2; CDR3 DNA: TGTGCCAGCAGCCAAGATATCGGCGGGGGCACCGGGGAGCTGTTTTTT; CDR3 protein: CASSQDIGGGTGELFF
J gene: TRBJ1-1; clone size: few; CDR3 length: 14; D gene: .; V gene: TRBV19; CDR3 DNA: TGTGCCAGTAGGCCATCTGGGCAGACCACTGAAGCTTTCTTT; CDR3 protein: CASRPSGQTTEAFF
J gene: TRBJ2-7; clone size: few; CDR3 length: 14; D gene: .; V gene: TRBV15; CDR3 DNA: TGTGCCACCAGCAGAGCGGGACAAGCCTACGAGCAGTACTTC; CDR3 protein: CATSRAGQAYEQYF
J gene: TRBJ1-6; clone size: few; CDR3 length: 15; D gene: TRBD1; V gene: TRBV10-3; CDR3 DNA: TGTGCCATCAGGGATCGAGGACAGGGGTCTTCACCCCTCCACTTT; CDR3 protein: CAIRDRGQGSSPLHF
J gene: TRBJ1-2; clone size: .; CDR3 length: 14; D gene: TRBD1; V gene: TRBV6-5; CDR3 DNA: TGTGCCAGCAGTTACTCTAGGGACAGACCCAAGTACACCTTC; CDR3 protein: CASSYSRDRPKYTF
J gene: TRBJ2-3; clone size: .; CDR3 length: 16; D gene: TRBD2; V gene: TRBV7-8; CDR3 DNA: TGTGCCAGCAGCATCAGAGAGCGGGGGGGCCAAGATACGCAGTATTTT; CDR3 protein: CASSIRERGGQDTQYF
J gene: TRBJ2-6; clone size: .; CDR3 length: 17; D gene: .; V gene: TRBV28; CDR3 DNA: TGTGCCAGCAGTTTTCCCCCAACGGGGAGCGGGGCCAACGTCCTGACTTTC; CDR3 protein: CASSFPPTGSGANVLTF
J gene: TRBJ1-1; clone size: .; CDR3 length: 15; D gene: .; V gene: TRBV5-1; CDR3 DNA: TGCGCCAGCAGCCAACAAGGGAGCCCCAACACTGAAGCTTTCTTT; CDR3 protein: CASSQQGSPNTEAFF
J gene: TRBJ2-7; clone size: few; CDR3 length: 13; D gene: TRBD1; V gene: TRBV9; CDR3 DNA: TGTGCCAGCAGCCTGGACAGGGGAAGAGAGCAGTACTTC; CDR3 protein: CASSLDRGREQYF
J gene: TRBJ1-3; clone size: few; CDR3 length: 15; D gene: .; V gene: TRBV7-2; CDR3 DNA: TGTGCCAGCAGCTTAGCCCCCGGGGCTGGAAACACCATATATTTT; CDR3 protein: CASSLAPGAGNTIYF
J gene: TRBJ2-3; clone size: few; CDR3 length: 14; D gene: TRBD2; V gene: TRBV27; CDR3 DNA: TGTGCCAGCAGTTTTCTAGCGGGAGCTAACCCGTGGTATTTT; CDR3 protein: CASSFLAGANPWYF
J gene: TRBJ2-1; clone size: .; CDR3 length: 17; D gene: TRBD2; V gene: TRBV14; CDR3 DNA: TGTGCCAGCAGCATGGGGTCTAGCGGGAGGACCTACAATGAGCAGTTCTTC; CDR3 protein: CASSMGSSGRTYNEQFF
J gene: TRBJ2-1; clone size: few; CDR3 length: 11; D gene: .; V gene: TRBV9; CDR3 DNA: TGTGTCAGCAGCCTATACAATGAGCAGTTCTTC; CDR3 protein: CVSSLYNEQFF
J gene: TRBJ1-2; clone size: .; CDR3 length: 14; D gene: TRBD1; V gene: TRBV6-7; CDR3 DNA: TGTGCCAGCAGTTACCCGGACAGGGGGAATGGCTGCACCTTC; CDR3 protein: CASSYPDRGNGCTF
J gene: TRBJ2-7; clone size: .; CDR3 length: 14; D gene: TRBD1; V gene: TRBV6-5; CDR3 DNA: TGTGCCAGCAGTCCTCCCGGGACAGGCTACGAGCAGTACTTC; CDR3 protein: CASSPPGTGYEQYF
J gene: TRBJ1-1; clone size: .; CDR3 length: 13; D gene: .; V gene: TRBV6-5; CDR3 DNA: TGTGCCAGCAGTTGGACAAAAGACACTGAAGCTTTCTTT; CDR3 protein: CASSWTKDTEAFF
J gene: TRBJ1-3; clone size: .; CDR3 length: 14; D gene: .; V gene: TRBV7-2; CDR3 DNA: TGTGCCAGCAGCTTAACGGGGTCTGGAAACACCATATATTTT; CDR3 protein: CASSLTGSGNTIYF
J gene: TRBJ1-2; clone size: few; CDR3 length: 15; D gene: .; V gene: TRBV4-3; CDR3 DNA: TGCGCCAGCAGCACGCAGAGGGCAGGGGAGGGGGGCTACACCTTC; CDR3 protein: CASSTQRAGEGGYTF
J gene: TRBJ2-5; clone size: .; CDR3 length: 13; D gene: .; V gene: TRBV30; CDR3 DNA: TGTGCCTGGAGTAGGGACATCCAAGAGACCCAGTACTTC; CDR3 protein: CAWSRDIQETQYF
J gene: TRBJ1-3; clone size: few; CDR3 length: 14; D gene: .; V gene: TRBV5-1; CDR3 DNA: TGCGCCAGCAGCTTTGGACAGTCTGGAAACACCATATATTTT; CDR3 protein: CASSFGQSGNTIYF
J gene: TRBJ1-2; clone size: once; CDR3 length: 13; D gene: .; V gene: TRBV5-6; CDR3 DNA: TGTGCCAGCAGTTTAACGACAAACTATGGCTACACCTTC; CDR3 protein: CASSLTTNYGYTF
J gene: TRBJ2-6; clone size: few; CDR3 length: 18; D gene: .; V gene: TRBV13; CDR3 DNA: TGTGCCAGCAGCCCTATTATCAGACGGAGTTCTGGGGCCAACGTCCTGACTTTC; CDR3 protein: CASSPIIRRSSGANVLTF
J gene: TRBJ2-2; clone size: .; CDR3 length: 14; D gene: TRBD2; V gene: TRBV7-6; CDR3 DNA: TGTGCCAGCACCCTTAGCGGGGGGGCCGGGGAGCTGTTTTTT; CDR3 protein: CASTLSGGAGELFF
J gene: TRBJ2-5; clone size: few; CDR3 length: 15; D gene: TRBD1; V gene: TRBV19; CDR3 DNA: TGTGCCAGTAGTATAGGACAGGGAAGAGAAGAGACCCAGTACTTC; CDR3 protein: CASSIGQGREETQYF
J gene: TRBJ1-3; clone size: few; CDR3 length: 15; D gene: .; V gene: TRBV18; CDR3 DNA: TGTGCCAGCTCACCAGGGACATCTTCTGGAAACACCATATATTTT; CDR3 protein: CASSPGTSSGNTIYF